This T cell receptor (beta chain) originates from a study of blood T cell repertoires in COVID-19. Overall study context: Acute and convalescent COVID-19 specimens originated in the United States, Italy and Spain. PBMCs, B-cell-depleted T cells, or T cells provided the cDNA or gDNA that made up the material.

This clone came up once. Authors' analysis steps: Quantification of nucleated cells was approximated via reference gene primer amplification. Sequencing used immunoSEQ multiplex PCR; TCRdb keeps in-frame clones, though not all of them. V, J and clone size reflect that table, while D and trimming were determined from the DNA. The table lists approximately 32,000 clones, around 90% of them singletons, with around 15% in the top ten. The CDR3 runs to 11 residues. Germline lookup yields CDR1 MNHEY and CDR2 SMNVEV (reference sequence). V was cut by 8 bases and J by 6 bases, with 10 bases left in between. The chain is built from TRBV27 and TRBJ1-1, with D hard to call. This TCR came from a man in his 60s with active COVID-19. Input material: peripheral blood. CDR3 sequence reads: CASGGGAEAFF. CDR3 nucleotides: TGTGCCAGCGGCGGAGGAGCTGAAGCTTTCTTT.